These T cell receptor beta chains were read from a single sample in a study of blood T cell repertoires in COVID-19. Data came from immunoSEQ multiplex PCR; TCRdb stores just in-frame clones and leaves some out. Of roughly 260,000 clones in the sample, less than 90% were seen once. Material: peripheral blood. Every receptor here comes from a man in his 60s who had recovered from COVID-19. CDR3s include the opening cysteine and the closing phenylalanine or tryptophan. Each record gives: V gene, clone size, D gene, J gene, CDR3 protein, CDR3 DNA. The D gene is left open where the match is weak. Part of the rows lack a size; the others show once, few, many or a class for expanded clones.

V: TRBV5-1; size: NA; D: TRBD2; J: TRBJ2-5; CDR3: CASSYGLAGGPRETQYF; DNA: TGCGCCAGCAGCTATGGACTAGCGGGGGGGCCCCGAGAGACCCAGTACTTC
V: TRBV10-2; size: NA; D: TRBD2; J: TRBJ2-3; CDR3: CASSVSSGGLTSTDTQYF; DNA: TGCGCCAGCAGTGTCTCTAGCGGGGGGCTAACTAGCACAGATACGCAGTATTTT
V: TRBV27; size: NA; D: NA; J: TRBJ1-2; CDR3: CASSITVNYGYTF; DNA: TGTGCCAGCAGTATTACGGTTAACTATGGCTACACCTTC
V: TRBV6-5; size: NA; D: NA; J: TRBJ1-3; CDR3: CASSREGSGNTIYF; DNA: TGTGCCAGCAGTCGGGAAGGATCCGGAAACACCATATATTTT
V: TRBV6-6; size: NA; D: NA; J: TRBJ2-7; CDR3: CASSHLSYEQYF; DNA: TGTGCCAGCAGTCACTTATCTTACGAGCAGTACTTC
V: TRBV4-1; size: NA; D: TRBD2; J: TRBJ2-3; CDR3: CASTLRLAGSTDTQYF; DNA: TGCGCCAGCACCCTTCGGCTAGCGGGGAGCACAGATACGCAGTATTTT
V: TRBV18; size: NA; D: NA; J: TRBJ2-7; CDR3: CASSPTDSRGSEQYF; DNA: TGTGCCAGCTCACCCACGGACTCAAGGGGGAGCGAGCAGTACTTC
V: TRBV5-4; size: NA; D: TRBD2; J: TRBJ2-5; CDR3: CASSLVGGGETQYF; DNA: TGTGCCAGCAGCTTGGTTGGCGGGGGGGAGACCCAGTACTTC
V: TRBV6-2/TRBV6-3; size: NA; D: NA; J: TRBJ1-1; CDR3: CASSYSPGGREAFF; DNA: TGTGCCAGCAGTTACTCCCCTGGAGGGAGGGAAGCTTTCTTT
V: TRBV7-3; size: NA; D: NA; J: TRBJ1-1; CDR3: CASSSGAQNTEAFF; DNA: TGTGCCAGCAGCTCGGGAGCCCAAAACACTGAAGCTTTCTTT
V: TRBV5-1; size: NA; D: NA; J: TRBJ2-3; CDR3: CASSSSGRGPTDTQYF; DNA: TGCGCCAGCAGCTCCTCCGGGCGGGGACCCACAGATACGCAGTATTTT
V: TRBV15; size: few; D: TRBD2; J: TRBJ2-1; CDR3: CATRAGTSGGHKGNEQFF; DNA: TGTGCCACCAGAGCCGGGACTAGCGGGGGTCACAAGGGGAATGAGCAGTTCTTC
V: TRBV20-1; size: NA; D: NA; J: TRBJ2-1; CDR3: CSASDLYGSYNEQFF; DNA: TGCAGTGCTAGTGATCTATACGGCTCCTACAATGAGCAGTTCTTC
V: TRBV6-2/TRBV6-3; size: NA; D: TRBD2; J: TRBJ2-7; CDR3: CASSLLGLAISYEQYF; DNA: TGTGCCAGCAGCCTTCTCGGACTAGCCATATCCTACGAGCAGTACTTC
V: TRBV19; size: NA; D: NA; J: TRBJ2-1; CDR3: CASRREVSYNEQFF; DNA: TGTGCCAGTAGGAGAGAGGTCTCCTACAATGAGCAGTTCTTC
V: TRBV4-1; size: NA; D: NA; J: TRBJ1-4; CDR3: CASSQEAGLGEKLFF; DNA: TGCGCCAGCAGCCAAGAAGCAGGGCTTGGTGAAAAACTGTTTTTT
V: TRBV5-6; size: NA; D: NA; J: TRBJ1-2; CDR3: CASSLGGPTNYGYTF; DNA: TGTGCCAGCAGCTTGGGGGGGCCTACTAACTATGGCTACACCTTC
V: TRBV7-9; size: NA; D: NA; J: TRBJ1-2; CDR3: CASSLGSSGGYGYTF; DNA: TGTGCCAGCAGCTTAGGGTCATCCGGGGGCTATGGCTACACCTTC
V: TRBV7-2; size: NA; D: TRBD2; J: TRBJ2-3; CDR3: CASSPPGLAGTDTQYF; DNA: TGTGCCAGCAGCCCCCCGGGGCTAGCGGGGACAGATACGCAGTATTTT
V: TRBV21-1; size: NA; D: NA; J: TRBJ1-5; CDR3: CASSKGGTVNQPQHF; DNA: TGTGCCAGCAGCAAAGGTGGGACAGTCAATCAGCCCCAGCATTTT
V: TRBV2; size: NA; D: NA; J: TRBJ2-3; CDR3: CASRFQDIITDTQYF; DNA: TGTGCCAGCAGATTCCAAGACATTATAACAGATACGCAGTATTTT
V: TRBV9; size: NA; D: NA; J: TRBJ1-5; CDR3: CASSVDGAINQPQHF; DNA: TGTGCCAGCAGCGTAGATGGGGCAATAAATCAGCCCCAGCATTTT
V: TRBV5-1; size: NA; D: NA; J: TRBJ1-6; CDR3: CASTASRQGGNSPLHF; DNA: TGCGCCAGCACCGCAAGTCGGCAGGGTGGAAATTCACCCCTCCACTTT
V: TRBV19; size: NA; D: NA; J: TRBJ2-5; CDR3: CASSLTLAGGRETQYF; DNA: TGTGCCAGTAGTCTTACACTAGCCGGAGGTCGGGAGACCCAGTACTTC
V: TRBV2; size: NA; D: TRBD2; J: TRBJ2-3; CDR3: CASSGLAPSTDTQYF; DNA: TGTGCCAGCAGTGGACTAGCTCCTAGCACAGATACGCAGTATTTT
V: TRBV5-1; size: once; D: TRBD2; J: TRBJ2-1; CDR3: CASSSTSGPYNEQFF; DNA: TGCGCCAGCAGCAGTACTAGCGGGCCTTACAATGAGCAGTTCTTC
V: TRBV24-1; size: few; D: NA; J: TRBJ1-2; CDR3: CATSDRTVPYGYTF; DNA: TGTGCCACCAGTGATAGGACAGTACCCTATGGCTACACCTTC
V: TRBV21-1; size: NA; D: NA; J: TRBJ1-3; CDR3: CASSKGPRGNTIYF; DNA: TGTGCCAGCAGCAAAGGTCCGAGGGGAAACACCATATATTTT
V: TRBV6-5; size: NA; D: NA; J: TRBJ2-3; CDR3: CASRPPGGATNTQYF; DNA: TGTGCCAGCAGACCCCCGGGGGGCGCCACGAATACGCAGTATTTT
V: TRBV5-1; size: NA; D: TRBD1; J: TRBJ1-3; CDR3: CASSPGTGGAGNTIYF; DNA: TGCGCCAGCAGCCCCGGGACAGGGGGGGCTGGAAACACCATATATTTT
V: TRBV9; size: NA; D: TRBD2; J: TRBJ2-7; CDR3: CASSIRAGAYEQYF; DNA: TGTGCCAGCAGCATAAGAGCGGGAGCCTACGAGCAGTACTTC
V: TRBV6-5; size: NA; D: TRBD1; J: TRBJ2-2; CDR3: CASRQGALTGELFF; DNA: TGTGCCAGCAGGCAGGGGGCGCTCACCGGGGAGCTGTTTTTT
V: TRBV7-3; size: NA; D: NA; J: TRBJ1-2; CDR3: CASSLTPGNYGYTF; DNA: TGTGCCAGCAGCTTAACCCCGGGAAACTATGGCTACACCTTC
V: TRBV20-1; size: NA; D: NA; J: TRBJ1-2; CDR3: CSASTGINYGYTF; DNA: TGCAGTGCTAGTACGGGAATTAACTATGGCTACACCTTC
V: TRBV18; size: NA; D: NA; J: TRBJ1-3; CDR3: CASSPGHLSGNTIYF; DNA: TGTGCCAGCTCACCCGGACACCTCTCTGGAAACACCATATATTTT
V: TRBV19; size: few; D: NA; J: TRBJ1-3; CDR3: CASSTSYRVAGNTIYF; DNA: TGTGCCAGTAGTACCTCCTACAGGGTCGCTGGAAACACCATATATTTT
V: TRBV18; size: NA; D: TRBD1; J: TRBJ2-2; CDR3: CASSPPITGGTGELFF; DNA: TGTGCCAGCTCACCACCAATCACAGGGGGCACCGGGGAGCTGTTTTTT
V: TRBV7-6; size: NA; D: TRBD1; J: TRBJ2-3; CDR3: CASSTRDRTTDTQYF; DNA: TGTGCCAGCAGCACCCGGGACAGAACCACAGATACGCAGTATTTT
V: TRBV3-1/TRBV3-2; size: NA; D: NA; J: TRBJ2-7; CDR3: CASSQEIGSSYEQYF; DNA: TGTGCCAGCAGCCAAGAGATTGGGAGCTCCTACGAGCAGTACTTC
V: TRBV19; size: NA; D: NA; J: TRBJ2-7; CDR3: CASSIDTRGDEQYF; DNA: TGTGCCAGTAGTATAGATACGAGAGGTGACGAGCAGTACTTC
V: TRBV27; size: NA; D: NA; J: TRBJ1-2; CDR3: CASSLKAGPNYGYTF; DNA: TGTGCCAGCAGTTTAAAAGCAGGGCCGAACTATGGCTACACCTTC
V: TRBV11-2; size: NA; D: NA; J: TRBJ2-5; CDR3: CASSLDLRIQETQYF; DNA: TGTGCCAGCAGCTTAGATCTTAGAATCCAAGAGACCCAGTACTTC
V: TRBV9; size: many; D: NA; J: TRBJ1-4; CDR3: CASSPPSGANEKLFF; DNA: TGTGCCAGCAGCCCCCCAAGCGGGGCTAATGAAAAACTGTTTTTT
V: TRBV7-9; size: NA; D: TRBD1; J: TRBJ1-2; CDR3: CASSLAPGTGNYGYTF; DNA: TGTGCCAGCAGCTTAGCCCCCGGGACAGGGAACTATGGCTACACCTTC
V: TRBV7-2; size: NA; D: TRBD1; J: TRBJ1-4; CDR3: CASSPQGVVGSELFF; DNA: TGTGCCAGCAGCCCACAGGGGGTAGTAGGTAGCGAACTGTTTTTT
V: TRBV4-2; size: NA; D: NA; J: TRBJ2-4; CDR3: CASSQDPRKNIQYF; DNA: TGTGCCAGCAGCCAAGATCCTAGGAAAAACATTCAGTACTTC
V: TRBV9; size: few; D: NA; J: TRBJ2-3; CDR3: CASSVLSSGLSTDTQYF; DNA: TGTGCCAGCAGCGTATTGTCCTCGGGACTCAGCACAGATACGCAGTATTTT
V: TRBV7-9; size: many; D: NA; J: TRBJ1-6; CDR3: CASSLEQYNSPLHF; DNA: TGTGCCAGCAGCTTAGAACAGTATAATTCACCCCTCCACTTT
V: TRBV5-6; size: NA; D: NA; J: TRBJ1-2; CDR3: CASSLNSAALGYTF; DNA: TGTGCCAGCAGCTTGAATTCGGCGGCATTGGGCTACACCTTC
V: TRBV5-1; size: few; D: NA; J: TRBJ2-5; CDR3: CASSGGVFGTQYF; DNA: TGCGCCAGCTCCGGCGGGGTTTTCGGGACCCAGTACTTC
V: TRBV24-1; size: NA; D: TRBD1; J: TRBJ1-1; CDR3: CATSDFTGGYAFF; DNA: TGTGCCACCAGTGATTTTACAGGGGGGTACGCTTTCTTT
V: TRBV23-1; size: NA; D: NA; J: TRBJ1-1; CDR3: CASSSAGDSGTEAFF; DNA: TGCGCCAGCAGTTCAGCGGGGGATAGTGGCACTGAAGCTTTCTTT
V: TRBV19; size: once; D: TRBD2; J: TRBJ2-1; CDR3: CASSFQRGVVYNEQFF; DNA: TGTGCCAGTAGTTTCCAGCGGGGGGTGGTCTACAATGAGCAGTTCTTC